The 26 T cell receptor beta chains below all came from one sample that was sequenced in a study of shared clonotypes between healthy human individuals (dated by TCRdb to the early 2020s). Library generation was performed with the immunoSEQ multiplex PCR assay. TCRdb stores this immuneACCESS table with in-frame sequences only. Part of the clones is absent; in the studies checked, under half of the shortfall reflects unresolved V genes, and no reason is known for the rest. The sample table lists about 2.2 million clones, around 95% of them with a count of one. About 1.7% of the sample rests with the top ten. CD8 naive samples were obtained by positive selection for CCR7 among CD45RO-negative cells, yielding a CD45RA+CCR7+ population from which TemRA cells were excluded. The sequencing sample was made of naive CD8+ T cells from PBMCs. This specimen's cell subset or site label, interpreted: CD45RA+CCR7+. These receptors came from a young man in good health. Some clones in this sample may be carry-over from other donors' samples.

Of note for this clone: The same CDR3 arises from other DNA sequences in this sample as well. V is TRBV5-1 and J is TRBJ2-7; D not certain. V was trimmed by 0 bases and J by 0 bases, leaving 7 bases between them. Germline lookup yields CDR1 SGHRS and CDR2 YFSETQ. This CDR3 is built from 14 residues. This CDR3 reads CASSLGQDSYEQYF. The CDR3 coding sequence is TGCGCCAGCAGCTTGGGGCAGGACTCCTACGAGCAGTACTTC.

The rearrangement uses TRBV11-2 and TRBJ2-1; the match to TRBD2 covers 7 bases. This CDR3 contains 15 residues. Unmatched junction bases numbered 11, after V lost 7 bases and J lost 5 bases. Per the germline V gene, CDR1 is SGHAT and CDR2 is FQNNGV. CDR3 residues: CASTPRGSIDNEQFF. The CDR3 nucleotides are TGTGCCAGCACCCCCCGCGGGAGTATCGACAATGAGCAGTTCTTC.

The gene calls are TRBV11-2 and TRBJ2-6; 7 positions agree with TRBD2. The CDR3 totals 16 residues. The V gene's germline CDR1 is SGHAT and CDR2 FQNNGV. V shed 8 bases and J 3 bases; nucleotides not matched to a gene: 10. The CDR3 region is CASAASGKGGANVLTF. The CDR3 DNA reads as TGTGCCAGCGCGGCTAGCGGCAAAGGTGGGGCCAACGTCCTGACTTTC.

This clone was observed a single time. The chain couples TRBV25-1 to TRBJ2-7; 8 bases are shared with TRBD1. The trim removed 4 bases at V and 0 bases at J, leaving 2 bases unmatched. CDR1 and CDR2 from the germline V gene are MGHDK and SYGVNS. This CDR3 has 14 residues. CDR3 residues: CASSADRASYEQYF. The CDR3, as DNA: TGTGCCAGCAGTGCGGACAGGGCCTCCTACGAGCAGTACTTC.

The gene calls are TRBV2 and TRBJ2-6, with 9 bases lining up with TRBD1. The CDR3 loop spans 16 amino acids. J lost 0 bases, V lost 5 bases, and 2 bases had no gene match. CDR1 is SNHLY, CDR2 FYNNEI, per germline. The CDR3 sequence is CASSRDRVSGANVLTF. The DNA for the CDR3 is TGTGCCAGCAGTAGGGACAGGGTCTCTGGGGCCAACGTCCTGACTTTC. The whole variable domain, remainder taken from reference TRBV2 and TRBJ2-6, is EPEVTQTPSHQVTQMGQEVILRCVPISNHLYFYWYRQILGQKVEFLVSFYNNEISEKSEIFDDQFSVERPDGSNFTLKIRSTKLEDSAMYFCASSRDRVSGANVLTFGAGSRLTVL.

The chain carries TRBV4-1 and TRBJ1-6; no clear D. This CDR3 has 15 amino acids. The germline V gene has CDR1 MGHRA and CDR2 YSYEKL. Between the trimmed V and J ends, which lost 1 base and 3 bases, there was a span of 7 bases. This CDR3 reads CASSQAVNYNSPLHF. The DNA of the CDR3 is TGCGCCAGCAGCCAAGCGGTCAACTATAATTCACCCCTCCACTTT.

The V gene is TRBV29-1, the J gene TRBJ2-7, with TRBD1 matching 11 bases. Germline loops: CDR1 SQVTM, CDR2 ANQGSEA. CDR3 length equals 15 residues. The trim removed 0 bases at V and 4 bases at J, leaving 5 bases unmatched. CDR3 in DNA: TGCAGCGTTGAAGAGAGGGGACAGGGGGGTTACGAGCAGTACTTC. Translating gives CSVEERGQGGYEQYF.

The CDR3 sequence: CASSNRDGEVETQYF. The CDR3 DNA reads as TGTGCCAGCAGCAACCGGGACGGGGAAGTGGAGACCCAGTACTTC. The chain is built from TRBV7-9 and TRBJ2-5; D is tentatively TRBD1 or TRBD2 (5 bases each). This CDR3 has 15 amino acids. Germline-derived CDR1 and CDR2 are SEHNR and FQNEAQ (reference sequence). V gave up 5 bases and J gave up 5 bases, with 18 bases separating them.

The chain employs TRBV9 and TRBJ2-1, with TRBD1 as a possible D gene (6 bases). In germline, CDR1 is SGDLS, CDR2 YYNGEE. The CDR3 contains 16 residues. With 2 bases removed from V and 1 base from J, the gap between germline ends came to 13 bases. The CDR3 protein is CASSVWGPGSYNEQFF. The DNA for the CDR3 is TGTGCCAGCAGCGTGTGGGGGCCCGGGTCCTACAATGAGCAGTTCTTC. The whole variable domain, filled in from reference TRBV9 and TRBJ2-1, reads DSGVTQTPKHLITATGQRVTLRCSPRSGDLSVYWYQQSLDQGLQFLIQYYNGEERAKGNILERFSAQQFPDLHSELNLSSLELGDSALYFCASSVWGPGSYNEQFFGPGTRLTVL.

The rearrangement links TRBV27 to TRBJ2-1; D might be TRBD1 or TRBD2, each matching 5 bases. The CDR3 contains 13 residues. V was cut by 8 bases and J by 8 bases, with 16 bases left in between. The germline gives CDR1 MNHEY, CDR2 SMNVEV (reference sequence). For the CDR3, the DNA is TGTGCCAGCGGGGGTAGATCGGGTCATGAGCAGTTCTTC. It is translated as CASGGRSGHEQFF.

The chain is built from TRBV28 and TRBJ2-7, with a possible D match to TRBD2 (5 bases). Trimming stripped 4 bases from V and 2 bases from J, with 15 bases between. The CDR3 consists of 15 residues. From germline, CDR1 is MDHEN and CDR2 SYDVKM. The CDR3 loop is CASSWRPSRTYEQYF. The CDR3 DNA follows: TGTGCCAGCAGTTGGCGTCCTAGCAGGACCTACGAGCAGTACTTC.

This clone has just one count. CDR3 region: CATKTDSYEQYF. CDR3 nucleotides: TGTGCCACCAAGACAGACTCCTACGAGCAGTACTTC. This rearrangement joins TRBV6-5 to TRBJ2-7, with D possibly TRBD1 on 5 matching bases. Germline V gives CDR1 MNHEY, CDR2 SVGAGI. The CDR3 consists of 12 residues. V lost 10 bases and J 0 bases, leaving 10 bases between the germline ends.

This clone has more than one count but fewer than ten. The gene calls are TRBV7-9 and TRBJ1-2; no definite D call. The ends were cut back, 5 bases at V and 5 bases at J, with 9 bases in the middle. The CDR3 loop spans 12 amino acids. Germline CDR1 reads SEHNR; CDR2 reads FQNEAQ (reference sequence). The CDR3 bases are TGTGCCAGCAGCCCGACCCCATATGGCTACACCTTC. Encoded protein: CASSPTPYGYTF.

Only one count was recorded for this clone. The same CDR3 is also encoded by other DNA sequences in this sample. V gene TRBV11-2 combines with J gene TRBJ2-7; 9 bases are shared with TRBD1. The trim removed 5 bases at V and 4 bases at J, leaving 6 bases unmatched. CDR3 length equals 14 residues. CDR1 and CDR2 from the germline V gene are SGHAT and FQNNGV. This chain's CDR3 is CASSLGTGTYEQYF. CDR3 nucleotides: TGTGCCAGCAGCCTCGGGACAGGGACATACGAGCAGTACTTC.

This clone was counted once. The same CDR3 can be traced to other DNA sequences in this sample. This chain uses TRBV4-3 with TRBJ1-5, with TRBD1 matching over 7 bases. Germline assignment: CDR1 LGHNA and CDR2 YSLEER. The CDR3 is 14 amino acids. Unmatched junction bases numbered 2, after V lost 0 bases and J lost 6 bases. CDR3 DNA: TGCGCCAGCAGCCAAGACAGGGGGATTCAGCCCCAGCATTTT. Protein: CASSQDRGIQPQHF.

The rearrangement uses TRBV11-2 and TRBJ2-7; 8 nucleotides agree with TRBD1. The J segment lost 6 bases and the V segment lost 0 bases, leaving 7 bases of the junction unmatched. The CDR3 covers 15 residues. In germline, CDR1 is SGHAT, CDR2 FQNNGV. CDR3 region: CASSLERDRTGEQYF. The CDR3 region has the DNA TGTGCCAGCAGCTTAGAACGGGACAGGACAGGCGAGCAGTACTTC.

V usage is TRBV7-8 and J usage is TRBJ2-7, with 8 bases aligning to TRBD2. Germline-derived CDR1 and CDR2 are SGHVS and FQNEAQ. The V and J ends lost 5 bases and 4 bases, in that order; junction bases with no gene match: 10. This CDR3 has 15 amino acids. The CDR3 region has the DNA TGTGCCAGCAGCACCCCGGGGAGCGGGAGTTACGAGCAGTACTTC. This codes for CASSTPGSGSYEQYF.

The chain is built from TRBV7-8 and TRBJ2-1, with a tentative D call TRBD2 (6 bases). CDR3 length equals 16 residues. Trimming took off 5 bases at V and 7 bases at J, with 21 bases between the two ends. Germline V gene sequence: CDR1 SGHVS, CDR2 FQNEAQ. CDR3 nucleotides: TGTGCCAGCAGCCCCCTTGGCGGGGCCTATAAGAATGAGCAGTTCTTC. Protein: CASSPLGGAYKNEQFF.

The CDR3 reads CSVKGGRGEQYF. The DNA of the CDR3 is TGCAGCGTAAAGGGCGGGAGAGGGGAGCAGTACTTC. The rearrangement links TRBV29-1 to TRBJ2-7, with 7 bases matching TRBD2. Germline V gives CDR1 SQVTM, CDR2 ANQGSEA. V lost 6 bases and J lost 7; bases outside the gene matches: 9. CDR3 length: 12 amino acids.

The chain uses TRBV15 and TRBJ1-5, with 12 bases fitting TRBD1. Germline CDR1 is LNHNV and CDR2 is YYDKDF (reference sequence). The length of the CDR3 is 18 residues. With 7 bases clipped from V and 0 bases from J, the junction kept 10 bases outside the gene matches. This CDR3 reads CATNVGQGALYSNQPQHF. The CDR3 nucleotides read TGTGCCACCAACGTGGGACAGGGGGCCCTGTATAGCAATCAGCCCCAGCATTTT.

The chain joins TRBV9 to TRBJ2-5; TRBD2 aligns across 9 bases. In germline, CDR1 is SGDLS, CDR2 YYNGEE. The V and J ends lost 0 bases and 1 base, in that order; junction bases with no gene match: 4. The CDR3 is 16 amino acids. This CDR3 reads CASSVASGVTQETQYF. The CDR3 DNA reads as TGTGCCAGCAGCGTAGCTAGCGGGGTAACCCAAGAGACCCAGTACTTC.

The V and J genes are TRBV28 and TRBJ1-2; tentative D call: TRBD1 (5 bases). CDR1 is MDHEN and CDR2 is SYDVKM in the germline V gene. Trimming pared 6 bases from V and 0 bases from J, leaving 20 bases between. This CDR3 region has 17 residues. The CDR3 nucleotides are TGTGCCAGCAGCCCCCCCGAACCGACGGGGCCTAACTATGGCTACACCTTC. Translating it yields CASSPPEPTGPNYGYTF.

The rearrangement links TRBV5-1 to TRBJ2-2, with 10 bases aligning to TRBD2. J gave up 6 bases and V 0 bases, and 11 bases lay outside the gene matches. The CDR3 loop spans 18 amino acids. Germline CDR1 is SGHRS and CDR2 is YFSETQ. As DNA, the CDR3 is TGCGCCAGCAGCTTGGCTGAGCGGGAGGGCCTTTCGGCCGGGGAGCTGTTTTTT. It codes for CASSLAEREGLSAGELFF.

Remarks on this clone: Other nucleotide sequences in the sample specify the same CDR3. The J gene is TRBJ2-7, the V gene TRBV11-2; no definite D call. CDR1 and CDR2 from the germline V gene are SGHAT and FQNNGV. The CDR3 covers 13 residues. Trimming cost V 2 bases and J 4 bases, with 9 bases left between them. The CDR3 bases are TGTGCCAGCAGCTTAACCTCTGATTACGAGCAGTACTTC. Residues: CASSLTSDYEQYF.

V and J are TRBV27 and TRBJ2-5, with a tentative D call TRBD2 (7 bases). The germline gives CDR1 MNHEY, CDR2 SMNVEV (reference sequence). The ends were cut back, 5 bases at V and 1 base at J, with 14 bases in the middle. The CDR3 has 15 residues. The CDR3 protein is CASSGRGGLQETQYF. CDR3 DNA: TGTGCCAGCAGTGGTAGGGGGGGGCTCCAAGAGACCCAGTACTTC.

The chain employs TRBV9 and TRBJ1-2; D might be TRBD1 (5 bases). There are 15 residues in the CDR3. V shed 0 bases and J shed 5 bases, with 14 bases lying between them. Germline CDR1 reads SGDLS; CDR2 reads YYNGEE. Written as DNA, the CDR3 is TGTGCCAGCAGCGTAGGGATAGGGGCGACGTATGGCTACACCTTC. Its translation: CASSVGIGATYGYTF.